This paragraph covers one T cell receptor (beta chain) sequence. Clones were read by immunoSEQ multiplex PCR, and TCRdb kept only the in-frame ones, dropping some. The data contain about 130,000 clones, roughly 93% of them singletons. The data originate from a study of T cell responses to AZD1222 COVID-19 vaccine. The CDR3 has 19 amino acids. Germline-derived CDR1 and CDR2 are LGHNT and FRNRAP. V was trimmed by 0 bases and J by 4 bases, leaving 19 bases between them. The sequence was obtained from an adult in good health. The rearrangement links TRBV12-5 to TRBJ2-6, with D possibly being TRBD2 (6 bases). Material: peripheral blood, obtained on day 0 of AZD1222 vaccination. The DNA for the CDR3 is TGTGCTAGTGGTTTGGTAAAAGGGAGGAATCGTCGCGGGGCCAACGTCCTGACTTTC. Its translation is CASGLVKGRNRRGANVLTF.